The subject of this entry is one T cell receptor beta chain. These data originate in a study of T-cell memory formation after mild COVID-19. Using constant-segment primers, 5'RACE produced TCR alpha and TCR beta cDNA libraries carrying sample barcodes and UMIs. Each CDR3 protein gets one entry after TCRdb re-called the 5' RACE reads with MiXCR. The table records 450,000 or so distinct CDR3 sequences, roughly 20% of them present only once. This CDR3 has 16 amino acids. Trimming cost V 5 bases and J 4 bases; bases outside gene matches: 8. The source of this sequence is an adult woman who had mild COVID-19 (a few samples of this study predate the infection). Cell type and time point are not known. The chain is built from TRBV12-3 or TRBV12-4 and TRBJ2-1, with TRBD1 matching 10 bases. The sample taken for sequencing was PBMCs or a T cell subset sorted from them (not recorded which). The CDR3 nucleotides read TGTGCCAGCAGTCCGGGACAGGGGCCGAATTACAATGAGCAGTTCTTC. Its protein is CASSPGQGPNYNEQFF.